This T cell receptor (beta chain) stems from a study of T cells after posttransplantation cyclophosphamide. Study-wide points: Donor CD8+ memory clones often dominated recipient blood repertoires at later times. Blood and skin or GI T cell repertoires showed limited TRB overlap. Recipient CMV seropositivity and CMV reactivation strongly tracked TRB clonality.

Control samples came 1 year after myeloablative marrow transplants with methotrexate plus calcineurin inhibitor. Using immunoSEQ multiplex PCR, the repertoire was profiled, and TCRdb retains in-frame clones only, with some absent. The sample lists about 22,000 clones; 89% were seen once. This clone was seen more than once but under ten times. Its antigen is unknown. CDR1 and CDR2 from the germline V gene are LNHDA and SQIVND (reference sequence). Between the trimmed V and J ends, which lost 3 bases and 3 bases, there was a span of 9 bases. The CDR3 extends over 13 amino acids. The chain links TRBV19 to TRBJ2-7, with D tentatively TRBD2 (6 bases). This clonotype originated in a female patient aged 50-65 years who received an allogeneic stem cell transplant from an unrelated donor, was CMV-positive, and had chronic GVHD only. A share of the T cells may be of graft donor origin. The sequencing here drew on PBMCs, taken after an allogeneic stem cell transplant with a calcineurin inhibitor and methotrexate. CDR3 sequence reads: CASSMGGDYEQYF. DNA of the CDR3: TGTGCCAGTAGTATGGGGGGAGACTACGAGCAGTACTTC.